The present T cell receptor (beta chain) was sequenced within a study of blood T cell repertoires in COVID-19. Overall study: Spain, Italy and the United States supplied samples that represented acute and convalescent COVID-19.

Germline assignment: CDR1 GTSNPN and CDR2 SVGIG (reference sequence). The CDR3 is 16 amino acids. The trim removed 3 bases at V and 2 bases at J, leaving 10 bases unmatched. Per the original methods: Scientists estimated how many nucleated cells there were by amplifying reference gene primers. The data were produced by immunoSEQ multiplex PCR, yet TCRdb's version contains in-frame clones alone and is incomplete. V, J and clone size were drawn from that table, and D and trimming were deduced from the DNA. This repertoire shows 150,000 or so clones, approximately 91% found once; its top ten account for about 2.5%.

The source of this sequence is a man younger than 30 with acute or convalescent COVID-19. The source material was peripheral blood. The rearrangement joins TRBV30 to TRBJ1-3, with 7 bases matching TRBD1. CDR3 coding DNA: TGTGCCTGGAGGAACAAACAGGGGATCCCTGGAAACACCATATATTTT. Its translation: CAWRNKQGIPGNTIYF.